Listed below are T cell receptor beta chains from one sample, sequenced in a study of control samples from healthy donors and cancer patients. The table came from immunoSEQ multiplex PCR; TCRdb's copy has only in-frame clones and leaves some out. The repertoire holds 150,000 to 200,000 clones, with more than 80% as singletons. What was sequenced was blood. Receptors originate from a man aged 30-40 years in good health. Each CDR3 is given with its conserved first and last residue. The order of the fields is V gene, D gene, J gene, CDR3 protein, CDR3 DNA. D genes are given only for firm matches.

v_gene: TRBV12-3/TRBV12-4; d_gene: TRBD1; j_gene: TRBJ1-1; CDR3aa: CASSFGRGTEAFF; CDR3nt: TGTGCCAGCAGTTTTGGCAGGGGGACTGAAGCTTTCTTT
v_gene: TRBV15; d_gene: NA; j_gene: TRBJ1-1; CDR3aa: CATSRGGNTEAFF; CDR3nt: TGTGCCACCAGCAGGGGGGGGAACACTGAAGCTTTCTTT
v_gene: TRBV3-1/TRBV3-2; d_gene: NA; j_gene: TRBJ1-1; CDR3aa: CASSSRESNTEAFF; CDR3nt: TGTGCCAGCAGTTCCAGGGAGTCGAACACTGAAGCTTTCTTT
v_gene: TRBV20-1; d_gene: NA; j_gene: TRBJ1-4; CDR3aa: CSASPGEAEKLFF; CDR3nt: TGCAGTGCTAGTCCGGGAGAGGCTGAAAAACTGTTTTTT
v_gene: TRBV19; d_gene: NA; j_gene: TRBJ1-6; CDR3aa: CASRPTGKSPLHF; CDR3nt: TGTGCCAGTAGACCCACAGGGAAATCACCCCTCCACTTT
v_gene: TRBV19; d_gene: NA; j_gene: TRBJ1-1; CDR3aa: CASSRDLRGIEAFF; CDR3nt: TGTGCCAGTAGTAGAGACCTCAGGGGCATTGAAGCTTTCTTT
v_gene: TRBV4-3; d_gene: TRBD2; j_gene: TRBJ2-3; CDR3aa: CASSQIAGAPTDTQYF; CDR3nt: TGCGCCAGCAGCCAAATAGCGGGGGCCCCCACAGATACGCAGTATTTT
v_gene: TRBV12-3/TRBV12-4; d_gene: NA; j_gene: TRBJ1-5; CDR3aa: CASSGGGWPQHF; CDR3nt: TGTGCCAGCAGTGGGGGGGGCTGGCCCCAGCATTTT
v_gene: TRBV24-1; d_gene: TRBD1; j_gene: TRBJ2-7; CDR3aa: CATSDWTGPTLSYEQYF; CDR3nt: TGTGCCACCAGTGATTGGACAGGCCCTACCCTTTCCTACGAGCAGTACTTC
v_gene: TRBV7-3; d_gene: NA; j_gene: TRBJ2-5; CDR3aa: CASSSHRASQETQYF; CDR3nt: TGTGCCAGCAGCTCGCACAGGGCCAGCCAAGAGACCCAGTACTTC
v_gene: TRBV28; d_gene: NA; j_gene: TRBJ1-5; CDR3aa: CASNQPQHF; CDR3nt: TGTGCCAGCAATCAGCCCCAGCATTTT
v_gene: TRBV5-4; d_gene: TRBD1; j_gene: TRBJ1-3; CDR3aa: CASSSTTGGAAGNTIYF; CDR3nt: TGTGCCAGCAGCTCGACAACAGGGGGCGCAGCGGGAAACACCATATATTTT
v_gene: TRBV7-8; d_gene: TRBD2; j_gene: TRBJ2-3; CDR3aa: CASSIASGSLIDTQYF; CDR3nt: TGTGCCAGCAGCATTGCTAGCGGGAGCCTGATAGATACGCAGTATTTT
v_gene: TRBV27; d_gene: NA; j_gene: TRBJ2-7; CDR3aa: CASSLLPGSPYEQYF; CDR3nt: TGTGCCAGCAGTTTATTACCAGGGTCCCCCTACGAGCAGTACTTC